Below are 3 T cell receptor beta chains sequenced from a single sample in a study of immune evolution from preneoplasia to lung adenocarcinoma. Here immunoSEQ multiplex PCR was the method, and the copy in TCRdb shows in-frame clones only, minus some. The table has approximately 9,500 clones, approximately 80% seen once. Sequenced sample: FFPE minimally invasive lung adenocarcinoma tissue. All receptors come from a person in their 70s with lung adenocarcinoma.

There are a few counts of this clone. The chain uses TRBV5-1 and TRBJ2-1; D unclear. The CDR3 sequence is 13 residues long. Per germline, CDR1 SGHRS and CDR2 YFSETQ. Trimming left V 0 bases short and J 5 bases short, with 6 bases between. The DNA for the CDR3 is TGCGCCAGCAGCTTGGGGGTCAACAATGAGCAGTTCTTC. Protein product: CASSLGVNNEQFF.

In its sample, this clone was seen a few times. CDR3 amino acids: CASSQGNYGYTF. CDR3 nucleotide sequence: TGCGCCAGCAGCCAGGGTAACTATGGCTACACCTTC. The rearrangement links TRBV4-3 to TRBJ1-2; D ambiguous. The CDR3 has 12 residues. Trimming stripped 3 bases from V and 1 base from J, with 3 bases between. Germline V lookup: CDR1 LGHNA, CDR2 YSLEER.

The V and J genes are TRBV28 and TRBJ1-2; 8 nucleotides agree with TRBD1. The CDR3 totals 16 residues. Looked up from germline, CDR1 is MDHEN and CDR2 is SYDVKM. Germline trimming cut 7 bases from V and 5 bases from J; bases unmatched to any gene: 15. The CDR3 loop reads CASTVGGTGGPYGYTF. In nucleotides, the CDR3 is TGTGCCAGCACCGTTGGGGGTACAGGGGGTCCTTATGGCTACACCTTC.